Listed below are T cell receptor beta chains from one sample, sequenced in a study of blood T cell repertoires in COVID-19. Profiling relied on immunoSEQ multiplex PCR, and the TCRdb table lists in-frame clones only, not all of them. The sample carries 150,000 or so clones, 70% to 90% recorded once. What was sequenced was PBMCs or T cells enriched from blood (not recorded which). The receptors shown here come from a woman aged 25 to 39 with acute COVID-19. CDR3s leave out the opening cysteine and the closing phenylalanine or tryptophan.

>TRBV10-3
AISAFQTSVEQF
>TRBV6-4
ASSDRGMSGELF
>TRBV6-1
ASSEWAGEPYEQY
>TRBV29-1
SVARQEVNIQY
>TRBV27
ASSLPSGNNEQF
>TRBV6-4
ASSDGTGAADTQY
>TRBV19
ASSIDRQETQY
>TRBV19
ASSILSAGATYEQY
>TRBV27
ASSPRTGKGANYGYT
>TRBV4-2
ASSQLISGANTGELF
>TRBV5-4
ASSLAGASGPYEQY
>TRBV6-5
ASSSLQGRRYEQY
>TRBV9
ASSVVVTVSAGEQF
>TRBV7-8
ASSPPTSVGGEQY
>TRBV29-1
SVERVGGTSGSFVYNEQF
>TRBV10-1
ASDYRGLAATQPQY
>TRBV19
ASTPLLRGNEKLF
>TRBV18
ASSPPGQGGNQPQH
>TRBV6-5
ASRLTENYEQY
>TRBV20-1
SASSPRAGDGNEQF
>TRBV6-2/TRBV6-3
ASSTGVSGNTIY
>TRBV4-3
ASSQVWGGGTSGNTGELF
>TRBV27
ASSQGVFGQPQH
>TRBV5-1
ASSLGEGNTEAF
>TRBV7-2
ASSLTRASPGELF
>TRBV7-3
ASSPGHYNEQF
>TRBV29-1
SGQLNTEAF
>TRBV27
ASSLQLRDRKVSNSPLH
>TRBV5-1
ASSPNPDRGLTEAF
>TRBV15
ATSRDYNTGELF